Listed here is a single T cell receptor (beta chain). Its antigen is unidentified. The sample is drawn from a study of cytomegalovirus exposure and HLA in healthy donors. Germline loops: CDR1 SGHTA, CDR2 FQGTGA. V lost 4 bases and J lost 7; bases outside the gene matches: 8. The CDR3 is made up of 14 amino acids. Findings and caveats of the study: It was reported that the classifier diagnosed cytomegalovirus status with high specificity and sensitivity in both the original and validation cohorts. Segments of the TCR beta V type were, in most cases, productive about 90% or about 30% of the time in an earlier analysis. From TCR beta sequences, most subjects' HLA-A and HLA-B alleles were reportedly predicted accurately.

The PCR was carried out with 60 Vbeta primers and 13 Jbeta primers. Clones were read by immunoSEQ multiplex PCR, and TCRdb kept only the in-frame ones, dropping some. The sample contains some 78,000 clones, over 70% of which appear only once. Material for sequencing was PBMCs. The source is a woman aged 45-65 years in good health and CMV-seropositive. The V call is TRBV7-3, the J call TRBJ2-7; 9 positions agree with TRBD1. The CDR3 DNA is TGTGCCAGCAGCTACGGGACAGGGAGCGAAGAGCAGTACTTC. This encodes CASSYGTGSEEQYF.